This is a list of T cell receptor beta chains from one sample in a study of blood T cell repertoires in COVID-19. Sequencing was performed with immunoSEQ multiplex PCR; in TCRdb, only in-frame clones are kept and a portion is missing. In the table there are about 320,000 clones, approximately 85% of which are singletons. The material sequenced was peripheral blood. Receptors originate from a human donor in a cohort sampled during active COVID-19. Both conserved end residues are part of each CDR3. D genes are given only for firm matches. Part of the rows lack a size; the others show once, few, many or a class for expanded clones.

d_call clone_size j_call v_call cdr3_nt cdr3_aa
TRBD1 once TRBJ2-7 TRBV28 TGTGCCAGCAGACCAGGGGGCGGGGAGCAGTACTTC CASRPGGGEQYF
TRBD1 once TRBJ1-5 TRBV24-1 TGTGCCACCAGTGAGGGGGGACAGGGGAATCAGCCCCAGCATTTT CATSEGGQGNQPQHF
NA NA TRBJ1-2 TRBV19 TGTGCCAGTAGTATGGGGGCACGGGGTGGCTACACCTTC CASSMGARGGYTF
NA NA TRBJ1-1 TRBV12-3/TRBV12-4 TGTGCCAGCAGTCGGAGAACTGAAGCTTTCTTT CASSRRTEAFF
NA NA TRBJ2-5 TRBV13 TGTGCCAGCAGCTGGGTCCTGCGCGGGGAGGACCAAGAGACCCAGTACTTC CASSWVLRGEDQETQYF
NA NA TRBJ1-5 TRBV2 TGTGCCAGCAGTGCCGGGATAGGTGGCAATCAGCCCCAGCATTTT CASSAGIGGNQPQHF
TRBD2 NA TRBJ2-2 TRBV3-1/TRBV3-2 TGTGCCAGCAGCCATATACTAGCGGGGGGAACCGGGGAGCTGTTTTTT CASSHILAGGTGELFF
NA once TRBJ2-6 TRBV3-1/TRBV3-2 TGTGCCAGCAGCCCCAATCAGGGGTCCTCTGGGGCCAACGTCCTGACTTTC CASSPNQGSSGANVLTF
TRBD1 NA TRBJ1-1 TRBV9 TGTGCCAGCAGCGTGACAGGGGGAGGGATGAACACTGAAGCTTTCTTT CASSVTGGGMNTEAFF
TRBD1 few TRBJ1-2 TRBV25-1 TGTGCCAGCAGTGAATTGAGACAGGGCACTTATGGCTACACCTTC CASSELRQGTYGYTF
TRBD2 NA TRBJ2-3 TRBV6-1 TGTGCCAGCAGTGACGGACTAGCGGGGGGGACTAGCACAGATACGCAGTATTTT CASSDGLAGGTSTDTQYF
NA NA TRBJ2-7 TRBV7-9 TGTGCCAGCAGCGATGGGACAAAAGCCTACGAGCAGTACTTC CASSDGTKAYEQYF
NA NA TRBJ1-2 TRBV2 TGTGCCAGCAGTCCGACAGCTAACTATGGCTACACCTTC CASSPTANYGYTF
TRBD1 NA TRBJ2-7 TRBV6-5 TGTGCCAGCAGTTACGATAGGGGACAGGACCTCTACGAGCAGTACTTC CASSYDRGQDLYEQYF
NA NA TRBJ1-2 TRBV19 TGTGCCAGTACTCCAAGGGGACACTACTTGGATGGCTACACCTTC CASTPRGHYLDGYTF
TRBD1 NA TRBJ1-2 TRBV7-3 TGTGCCAGCAGCTTAATGGGTCCGGGACAGAACTATGGCTACACCTTC CASSLMGPGQNYGYTF
TRBD1 NA TRBJ1-1 TRBV5-4 TGTGCCAGCAGCTTGGGGCAGGGGGAGGACACTGAAGCTTTCTTT CASSLGQGEDTEAFF
TRBD2 NA TRBJ2-1 TRBV27 TGTGCCAGCAGTTTTAGTGCGGGGGGTTACAATGAGCAGTTCTTC CASSFSAGGYNEQFF
TRBD1 NA TRBJ2-7 TRBV12-3/TRBV12-4 TGTGCCAGCAGTTCGGGACAGACCTACGAGCAGTACTTC CASSSGQTYEQYF
TRBD1 NA TRBJ1-6 TRBV4-1 TGCGCCAGCAGCCAAGCGGCCCCGGGACAGGGGATTCATTCACCCCTCCACTTT CASSQAAPGQGIHSPLHF
TRBD2 NA TRBJ2-3 TRBV4-2 TGTGCCAGCAGCCAAGAGAGGCGGGGGGGCCCAGATACGCAGTATTTT CASSQERRGGPDTQYF
TRBD1 few TRBJ1-2 TRBV5-5 TGTGCCAGCAGCAGACCCGGGACAGGGATAAGCTACACCTTC CASSRPGTGISYTF
TRBD1 NA TRBJ2-2 TRBV10-3 TGTGCCATCAGTGACCTCGTCGGACAGGGGAACACCGGGGAGCTGTTTTTT CAISDLVGQGNTGELFF
NA once TRBJ1-1 TRBV7-8 TGTGCCAGCAGCTTAAGGAGCGGGCGGATGAACACTGAAGCTTTCTTT CASSLRSGRMNTEAFF
TRBD1 NA TRBJ1-1 TRBV7-9 TGTGCCAGCAGCCGTCGATTAGGGGGCCCTGAAGCTTTCTTT CASSRRLGGPEAFF
NA once TRBJ2-2 TRBV5-1 TGCGCCAGCATATCCCTAGGAAACACCGGGGAGCTGTTTTTT CASISLGNTGELFF
TRBD2 NA TRBJ2-1 TRBV27 TGTGCCAGCAGTTTAGCTAGCGGGGGGGCGGGTGAGCAGTTCTTC CASSLASGGAGEQFF
NA NA TRBJ1-1 TRBV6-5 TGTGCCAGCAGTTACAGTCGGAGGTTTGAGACTGAAGCTTTCTTT CASSYSRRFETEAFF
TRBD2 NA TRBJ2-7 TRBV4-2 TGTGCCAGCAGCCAAGAGGCGGGGGGAAGGGACTACGAGCAGTACTTC CASSQEAGGRDYEQYF
NA NA TRBJ1-4 TRBV18 TGTGCCAGCTCCGTTAGCTCAGGGCTGGAAAAACTGTTTTTT CASSVSSGLEKLFF
NA NA TRBJ1-4 TRBV5-1 TGCGCCAGCAGCTTCCACAAGGGGATGGGGGAAAAACTGTTTTTT CASSFHKGMGEKLFF
TRBD1 NA TRBJ1-2 TRBV19 TGTGCCAGTAGTATATACAGGGACAGCTATGGCTACACCTTC CASSIYRDSYGYTF
TRBD1 NA TRBJ1-1 TRBV6-6 TGTGCCAGCAGGGTTACAGGGGGCACTGAAGCTTTCTTT CASRVTGGTEAFF
NA NA TRBJ1-1 TRBV27 TGTGCCAGCAGTTTATCAGGCGGAATGAACACTGAAGCTTTCTTT CASSLSGGMNTEAFF
TRBD1 few TRBJ1-4 TRBV5-4 TGTGCCAGCAGCATCCAACAGGGGGCTAATGAAAAACTGTTTTTT CASSIQQGANEKLFF
TRBD1 NA TRBJ2-1 TRBV7-3 TGTGCCAGCAGCTTCGTAGGGACAGGGGTCAATGAGCAGTTCTTC CASSFVGTGVNEQFF
NA NA TRBJ2-5 TRBV24-1 TGTGCCACCAGTGATGCTAGGGAGGTAGAGACCCAGTACTTC CATSDAREVETQYF
NA once TRBJ1-1 TRBV9 TGTGCCAGCAGAGGCTACCGAGGGGAAGCTTTCTTT CASRGYRGEAFF
TRBD1 NA TRBJ2-1 TRBV28 TGTGCCAGCAGTCCGGCGGGACAGGGGGTCAATGAGCAGTTCTTC CASSPAGQGVNEQFF
NA NA TRBJ2-3 TRBV7-9 TGTGCCAGCAGCGCCCCAGGGCCTCGCACAGATACGCAGTATTTT CASSAPGPRTDTQYF
NA NA TRBJ1-2 TRBV30 TGTGCCTGGAGCACCGGGACAAACTATGGCTACACCTTC CAWSTGTNYGYTF
TRBD2 NA TRBJ2-3 TRBV27 TGTGCCAGCAGTCTCTCCGTCGGGGCGGGGGGGGCAGATACGCAGTATTTT CASSLSVGAGGADTQYF
NA NA TRBJ2-1 TRBV5-1 TGCGCCAGCAGCTTGGTAACACCCGCCTACAATGAGCAGTTCTTC CASSLVTPAYNEQFF
TRBD1 NA TRBJ1-6 TRBV5-1 TGCGCCAGCAGCCGTGCCGGGACAGGGAATAATTCACCCCTCCACTTT CASSRAGTGNNSPLHF
TRBD1 NA TRBJ1-4 TRBV9 TGTGCCAGCGGGGCCGGACAGGGAGTTGAAAAACTGTTTTTT CASGAGQGVEKLFF
NA NA TRBJ1-5 TRBV12-3/TRBV12-4 TGTGCCAGCAGCATCGAGGGTCAGCCCCAGCATTTT CASSIEGQPQHF
NA NA TRBJ2-7 TRBV7-9 TGTGCCAGCAGCCCTTCCTACGAGCAGTACTTC CASSPSYEQYF
TRBD1 NA TRBJ1-1 TRBV5-4 TGTGCCAGCAGCCTCACAGGGGTCACTGAAGCTTTCTTT CASSLTGVTEAFF